Below, 3 T cell receptor beta chains from the same sample are listed, as sequenced in a study of OX40 agonist ivuxolimab in advanced cancers. Sequenced by immunoSEQ multiplex PCR; TCRdb stores in-frame clones only, minus some. The repertoire has roughly 67,000 clones, about nine tenths of them found once; the top ten carry under 0.9%. The sample here was CD4+ or CD8+ T cells sorted from blood, taken in a trial of the OX40 agonist ivuxolimab. These TCRs come from an adult with an advanced solid tumor such as melanoma, head and neck, liver or kidney cancer.

This chain connects TRBV6-1 to TRBJ1-5; possible D gene TRBD1, 6 bases. CDR3 length: 17 residues. Germline lookup yields CDR1 MNHNS and CDR2 SASEGT. Trimming left V 5 bases short and J 0 bases short, with 17 bases between. The chain's CDR3 is CASSKETGKYSNQPQHF. The DNA of the CDR3 is TGTGCCAGCAGTAAAGAGACAGGCAAATATAGCAATCAGCCCCAGCATTTT.

The chain recombines TRBV19 with TRBJ2-2; TRBD1 matches at 10 bases. The CDR3 is made up of 16 amino acids. The V segment lost 3 bases and the J segment 2 bases; nucleotides outside the gene matches: 3. From germline, CDR1 is LNHDA and CDR2 SQIVND (reference sequence). The DNA for the CDR3 is TGTGCCAGTAGTATTAGGACAGGGGGAAACACCGGGGAGCTGTTTTTT. It translates to CASSIRTGGNTGELFF.

This chain connects TRBV9 to TRBJ2-7; D is ambiguous. Germline V gene data show CDR1 as SGDLS and CDR2 as YYNGEE. The CDR3 extends over 15 amino acids. V was trimmed by 0 bases and J by 5 bases, leaving 15 bases between them. CDR3 coding DNA: TGTGCCAGCAGCGTAGATGTCCAAGGGATCAACGAGCAGTACTTC. It specifies CASSVDVQGINEQYF.